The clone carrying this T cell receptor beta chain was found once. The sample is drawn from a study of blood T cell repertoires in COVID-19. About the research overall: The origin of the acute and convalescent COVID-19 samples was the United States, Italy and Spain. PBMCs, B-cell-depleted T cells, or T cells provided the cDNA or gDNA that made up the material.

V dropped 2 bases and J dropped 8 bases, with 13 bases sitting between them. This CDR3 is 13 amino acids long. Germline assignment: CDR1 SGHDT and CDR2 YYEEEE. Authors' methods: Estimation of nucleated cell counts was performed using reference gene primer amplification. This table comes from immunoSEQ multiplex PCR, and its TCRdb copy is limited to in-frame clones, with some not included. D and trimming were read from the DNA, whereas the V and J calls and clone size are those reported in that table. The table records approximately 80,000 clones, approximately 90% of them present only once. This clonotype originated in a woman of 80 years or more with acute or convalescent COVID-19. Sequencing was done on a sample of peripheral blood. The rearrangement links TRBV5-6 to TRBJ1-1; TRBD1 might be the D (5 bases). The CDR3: CASSFKGKREAFF. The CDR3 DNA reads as TGTGCCAGCAGCTTTAAGGGGAAAAGGGAAGCTTTCTTT.